This T cell receptor (beta chain) came from a study of blood T cells in healthy people across ages. Study-wide points: The study found TCR beta diversity correlated strongly with naive T cell percentage.

This clonotype was counted between two and nine times. The antigen is undetermined. V shed 3 bases and J shed 0 bases, with 9 bases lying between them. Per the germline V gene, CDR1 is SGHRS and CDR2 is YFSETQ. There are 14 residues in the CDR3. Using a J-beta primer mix together with a sample-barcoded 5' primer, a second PCR was run for about 6 to 11 cycles. TCRdb used MiXCR to reprocess the 5' RACE reads, holding one entry per CDR3 protein. The top ten hold roughly 2% of the sample, which has under 2,000,000 distinct CDR3 sequences, roughly 52% seen once. Material: blood. This chain links TRBV5-1 with TRBJ1-1; D is undetermined. The receptor's source is a woman aged 40 to 49 in good health. The CDR3 DNA is TGCGCCAGCAGCTCGGCGATACTGAACACTGAAGCTTTCTTT. Protein: CASSSAILNTEAFF.